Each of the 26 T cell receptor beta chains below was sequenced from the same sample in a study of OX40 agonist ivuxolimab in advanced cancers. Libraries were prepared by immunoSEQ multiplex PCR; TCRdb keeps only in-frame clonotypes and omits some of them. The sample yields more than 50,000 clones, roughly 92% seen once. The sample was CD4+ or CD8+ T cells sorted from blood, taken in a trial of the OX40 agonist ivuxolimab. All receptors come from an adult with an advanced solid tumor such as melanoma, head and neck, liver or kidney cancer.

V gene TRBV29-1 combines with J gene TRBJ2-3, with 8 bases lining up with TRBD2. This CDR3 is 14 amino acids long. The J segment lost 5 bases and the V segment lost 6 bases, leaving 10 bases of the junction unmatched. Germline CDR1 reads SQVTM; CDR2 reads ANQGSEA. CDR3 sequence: CSVGGAGDLDTQYF. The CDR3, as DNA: TGCAGCGTCGGGGGGGCGGGGGACCTAGATACGCAGTATTTT.

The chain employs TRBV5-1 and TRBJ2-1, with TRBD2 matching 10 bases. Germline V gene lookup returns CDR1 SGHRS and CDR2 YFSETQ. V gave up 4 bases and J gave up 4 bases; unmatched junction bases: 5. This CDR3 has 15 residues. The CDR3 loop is CASSASSGGYNEQFF. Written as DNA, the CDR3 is TGCGCCAGCAGCGCTTCTAGCGGGGGTTACAATGAGCAGTTCTTC.

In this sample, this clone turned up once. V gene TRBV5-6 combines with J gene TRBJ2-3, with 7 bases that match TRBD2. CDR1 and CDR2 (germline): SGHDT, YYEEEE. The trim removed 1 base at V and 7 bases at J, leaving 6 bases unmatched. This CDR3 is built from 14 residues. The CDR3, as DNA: TGTGCCAGCAGCTTGTTGCCTAGCGGCCATACGCAGTATTTT. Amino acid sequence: CASSLLPSGHTQYF.

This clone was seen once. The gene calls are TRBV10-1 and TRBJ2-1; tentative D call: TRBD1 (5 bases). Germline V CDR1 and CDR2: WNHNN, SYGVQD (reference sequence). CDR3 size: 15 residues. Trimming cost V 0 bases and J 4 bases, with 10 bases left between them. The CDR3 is CASSESAGLYNEQFF. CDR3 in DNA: TGCGCCAGCAGTGAGTCGGCAGGGCTTTACAATGAGCAGTTCTTC.

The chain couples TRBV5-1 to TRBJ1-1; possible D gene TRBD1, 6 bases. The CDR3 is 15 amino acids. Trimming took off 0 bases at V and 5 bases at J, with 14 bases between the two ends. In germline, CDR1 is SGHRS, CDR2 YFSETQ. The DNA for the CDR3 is TGCGCCAGCAGCTTGGAGGGGGGCCTTGGGACTGAAGCTTTCTTT. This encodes CASSLEGGLGTEAFF.

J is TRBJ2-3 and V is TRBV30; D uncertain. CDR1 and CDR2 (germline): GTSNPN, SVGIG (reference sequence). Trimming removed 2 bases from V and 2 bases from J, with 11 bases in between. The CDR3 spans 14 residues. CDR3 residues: CAWSKATSTDTQYF. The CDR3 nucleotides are TGTGCCTGGAGTAAGGCCACGTCCACAGATACGCAGTATTTT. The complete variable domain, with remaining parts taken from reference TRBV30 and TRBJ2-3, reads SQTIHQWPATLVQPVGSPLSLECTVEGTSNPNLYWYRQAAGRGLQLLFYSVGIGQISSEVPQNLSASRPQDRQFILSSKKLLLSDSGFYLCAWSKATSTDTQYFGPGTRLTVL.

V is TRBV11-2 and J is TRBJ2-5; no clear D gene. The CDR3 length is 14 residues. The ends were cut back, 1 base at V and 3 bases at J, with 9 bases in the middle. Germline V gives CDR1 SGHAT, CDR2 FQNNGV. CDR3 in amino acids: CASSLVLREETQYF. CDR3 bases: TGTGCCAGCAGCTTAGTTCTTAGGGAAGAGACCCAGTACTTC.

The CDR3 coding sequence is TGCAGCGTTGTGGGGGGCCAGTTGGGGTGGGAAGCTTTCTTT. Protein sequence: CSVVGGQLGWEAFF. The chain combines TRBV29-1 with TRBJ1-1; a weak D match, TRBD1 (6 bases). Germline values: CDR1 SQVTM, CDR2 ANQGSEA. The V gene lost 4 bases and the J gene lost 8 bases, with 20 bases spanning the gap. This CDR3 region has 14 residues.

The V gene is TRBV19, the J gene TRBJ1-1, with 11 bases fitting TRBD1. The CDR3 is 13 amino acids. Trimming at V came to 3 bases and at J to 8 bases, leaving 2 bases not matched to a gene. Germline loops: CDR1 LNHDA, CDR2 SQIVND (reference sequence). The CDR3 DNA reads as TGTGCCAGTAGTATCGGACAGGGGGCCGAAGCTTTCTTT. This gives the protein CASSIGQGAEAFF.

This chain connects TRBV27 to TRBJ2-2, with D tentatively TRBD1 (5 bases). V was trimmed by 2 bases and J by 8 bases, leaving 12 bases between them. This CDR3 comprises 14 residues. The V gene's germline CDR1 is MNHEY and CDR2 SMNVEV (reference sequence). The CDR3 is CASSLGATSGELFF. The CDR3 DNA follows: TGTGCCAGCAGTTTAGGGGCAACCTCGGGGGAGCTGTTTTTT.

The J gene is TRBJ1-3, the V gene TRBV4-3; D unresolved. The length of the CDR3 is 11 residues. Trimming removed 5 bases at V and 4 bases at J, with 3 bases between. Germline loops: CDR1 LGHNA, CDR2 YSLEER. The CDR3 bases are TGCGCCAGCAGCGCCGGAAACACCATATATTTT. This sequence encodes CASSAGNTIYF.

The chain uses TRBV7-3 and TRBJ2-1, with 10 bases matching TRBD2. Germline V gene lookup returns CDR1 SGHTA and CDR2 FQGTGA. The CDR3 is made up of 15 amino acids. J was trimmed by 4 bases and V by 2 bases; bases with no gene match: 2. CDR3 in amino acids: CASSLLAGAYNEQFF. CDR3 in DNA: TGTGCCAGCAGCTTACTAGCGGGGGCGTACAATGAGCAGTTCTTC.

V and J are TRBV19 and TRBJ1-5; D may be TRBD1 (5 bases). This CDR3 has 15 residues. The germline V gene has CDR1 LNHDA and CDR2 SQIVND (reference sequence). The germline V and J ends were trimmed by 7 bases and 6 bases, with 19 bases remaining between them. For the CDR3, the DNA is TGTGCCAGTACCATTGACCAGGAAGGGACTCAGCCCCAGCATTTT. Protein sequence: CASTIDQEGTQPQHF.

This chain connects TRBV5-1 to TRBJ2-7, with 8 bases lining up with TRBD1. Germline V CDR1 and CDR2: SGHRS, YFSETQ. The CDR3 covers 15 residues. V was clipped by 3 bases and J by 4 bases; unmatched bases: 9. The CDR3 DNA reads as TGCGCCAGCAGCTCGAGCGCAGGGGGCTTGTACGAGCAGTACTTC. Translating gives CASSSSAGGLYEQYF.

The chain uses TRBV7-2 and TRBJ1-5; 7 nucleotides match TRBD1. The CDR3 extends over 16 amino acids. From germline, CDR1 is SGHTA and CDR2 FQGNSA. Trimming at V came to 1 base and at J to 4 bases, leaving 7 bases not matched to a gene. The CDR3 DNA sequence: TGTGCCAGCAGCTTAGTGTTGGCAGGGGGGAATCAGCCCCAGCATTTT. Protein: CASSLVLAGGNQPQHF.

The CDR3 spells CASSDSPRHRANYGYTF. The DNA of the CDR3 is TGTGCCAGCAGTGACTCCCCCAGGCACAGGGCTAACTATGGCTACACCTTC. The chain combines TRBV6-4 with TRBJ1-2, with a tentative D call TRBD1 (6 bases). The CDR3 contains 17 residues. V was shortened by 0 bases and J by 0 bases, with 14 bases between the two germline ends. CDR1 and CDR2 (germline): MRHNA, SNTAGT.

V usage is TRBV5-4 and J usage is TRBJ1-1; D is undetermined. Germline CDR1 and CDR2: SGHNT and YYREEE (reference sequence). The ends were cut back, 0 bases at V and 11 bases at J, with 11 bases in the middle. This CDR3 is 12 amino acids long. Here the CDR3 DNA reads TGTGCCAGCAGCTTGGAGGGTTGGAACGCTTTCTTT. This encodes CASSLEGWNAFF.

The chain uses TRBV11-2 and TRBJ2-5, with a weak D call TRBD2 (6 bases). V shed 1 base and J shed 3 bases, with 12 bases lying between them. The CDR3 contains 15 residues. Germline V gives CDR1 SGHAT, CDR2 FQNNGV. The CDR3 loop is CASSLGIGGEETQYF. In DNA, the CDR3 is TGTGCCAGCAGCTTAGGGATCGGCGGGGAAGAGACCCAGTACTTC.

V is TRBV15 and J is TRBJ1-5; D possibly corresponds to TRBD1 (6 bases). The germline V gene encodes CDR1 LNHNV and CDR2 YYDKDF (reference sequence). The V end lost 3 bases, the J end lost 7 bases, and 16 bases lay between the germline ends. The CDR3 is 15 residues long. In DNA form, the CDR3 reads TGTGCCACCAGCAGGACCCTCGGAGGGGGGCAGCCCCAGCATTTT. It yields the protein CATSRTLGGGQPQHF.

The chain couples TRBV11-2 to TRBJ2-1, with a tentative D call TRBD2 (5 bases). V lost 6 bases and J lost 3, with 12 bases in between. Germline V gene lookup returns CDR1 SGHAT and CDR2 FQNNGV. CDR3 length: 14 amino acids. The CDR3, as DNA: TGTGCCAGCAGTAGCTTAGCGTTCTACAATGAGCAGTTCTTC. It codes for CASSSLAFYNEQFF.

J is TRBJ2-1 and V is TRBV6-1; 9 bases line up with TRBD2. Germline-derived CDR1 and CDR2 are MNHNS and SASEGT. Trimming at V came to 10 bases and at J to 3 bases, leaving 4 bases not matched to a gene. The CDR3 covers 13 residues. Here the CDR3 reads CATGTSYYNEQFF. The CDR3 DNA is TGTGCCACCGGGACTAGCTACTACAATGAGCAGTTCTTC.

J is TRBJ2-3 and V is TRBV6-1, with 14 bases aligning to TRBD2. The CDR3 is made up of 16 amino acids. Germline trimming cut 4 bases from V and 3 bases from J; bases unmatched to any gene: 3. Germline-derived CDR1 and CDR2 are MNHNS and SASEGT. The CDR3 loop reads CASSVWTSGGTDTQYF. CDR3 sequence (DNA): TGTGCCAGCAGTGTCTGGACTAGCGGGGGGACAGATACGCAGTATTTT.

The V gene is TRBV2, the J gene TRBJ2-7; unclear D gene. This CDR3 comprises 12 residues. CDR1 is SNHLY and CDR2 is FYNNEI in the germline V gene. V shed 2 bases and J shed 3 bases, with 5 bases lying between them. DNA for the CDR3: TGTGCCAGCAGTGAAAATGACTACGAGCAGTACTTC. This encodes CASSENDYEQYF.

The CDR3 region is CSVEKDYSYNEQFF. The CDR3 DNA reads as TGCAGCGTTGAAAAGGATTACTCCTACAATGAGCAGTTCTTC. The chain uses TRBV29-1 and TRBJ2-1, with D hard to call. Per the germline V gene, CDR1 is SQVTM and CDR2 is ANQGSEA. The CDR3 contains 14 residues. Trimming pared 2 bases from V and 0 bases from J, leaving 8 bases between.

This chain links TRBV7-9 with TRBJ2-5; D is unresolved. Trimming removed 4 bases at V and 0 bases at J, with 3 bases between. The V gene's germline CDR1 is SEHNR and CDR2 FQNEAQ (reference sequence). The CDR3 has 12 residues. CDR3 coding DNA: TGTGCCAGCAGCTCGTACCAAGAGACCCAGTACTTC. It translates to CASSSYQETQYF.

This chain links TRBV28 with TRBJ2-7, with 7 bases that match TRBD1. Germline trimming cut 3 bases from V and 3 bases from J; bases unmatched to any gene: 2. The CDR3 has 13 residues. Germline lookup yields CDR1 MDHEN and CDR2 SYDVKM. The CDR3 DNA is TGTGCCAGCAGTTTCAGGGGGTTCTACGAGCAGTACTTC. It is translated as CASSFRGFYEQYF. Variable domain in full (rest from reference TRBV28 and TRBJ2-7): DVKVTQSSRYLVKRTGEKVFLECVQDMDHENMFWYRQDPGLGLRLIYFSYDVKMKEKGDIPEGYSVSREKKERFSLILESASTNQTSMYLCASSFRGFYEQYFGPGTRLTVT.